This TCR beta chain originates from a study of neurological immune-mediated disorders. This clonotype appeared many times. Unsorted libraries were prepared from 2 million PBMCs held at -80 C. Looked up from germline, CDR1 is SGHRS and CDR2 is YFSETQ. The CDR3 is 16 residues long. J was trimmed by 0 bases and V by 2 bases; bases with no gene match: 7. As for the cDNA, it was generated by 5'RACE with 10-nucleotide random UMIs. Every sequencing run produced over 160 million TCR-beta sequences, and the sequences from any one run covered 15-18 subjects. MiXCR, run by TCRdb on the 5' RACE reads, gives a single entry per CDR3 protein. The sample contains 77,000 or so distinct CDR3 sequences, roughly 9% of which appear only once.

The V and J genes are TRBV5-1 and TRBJ1-1; 7 bases agree with TRBD1. This sequence originates from a man aged 45-65 years in good health. Sequenced sample: PBMCs. The CDR3 sequence is CASSFSGTAMNTEAFF. CDR3 DNA sequence: TGCGCCAGCAGCTTCTCCGGGACAGCTATGAACACTGAAGCTTTCTTT.